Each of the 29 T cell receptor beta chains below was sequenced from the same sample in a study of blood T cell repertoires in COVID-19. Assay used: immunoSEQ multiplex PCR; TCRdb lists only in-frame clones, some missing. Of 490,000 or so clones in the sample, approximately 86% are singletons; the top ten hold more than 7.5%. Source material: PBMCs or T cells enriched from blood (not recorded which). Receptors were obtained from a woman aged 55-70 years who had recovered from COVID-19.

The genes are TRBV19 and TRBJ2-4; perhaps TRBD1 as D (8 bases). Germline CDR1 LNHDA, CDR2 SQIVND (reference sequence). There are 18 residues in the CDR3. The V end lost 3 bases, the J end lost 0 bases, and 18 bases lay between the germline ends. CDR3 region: CASSIYDRGGVAKNIQYF. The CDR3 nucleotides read TGTGCCAGTAGTATCTACGACAGGGGAGGGGTAGCCAAAAACATTCAGTACTTC.

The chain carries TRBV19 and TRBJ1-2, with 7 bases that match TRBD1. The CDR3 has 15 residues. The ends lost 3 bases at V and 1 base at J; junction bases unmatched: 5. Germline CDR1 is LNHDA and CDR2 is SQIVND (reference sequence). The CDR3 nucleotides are TGTGCCAGTAGTATTTCAGGGGGAGGTAACTATGGCTACACCTTC. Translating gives CASSISGGGNYGYTF.

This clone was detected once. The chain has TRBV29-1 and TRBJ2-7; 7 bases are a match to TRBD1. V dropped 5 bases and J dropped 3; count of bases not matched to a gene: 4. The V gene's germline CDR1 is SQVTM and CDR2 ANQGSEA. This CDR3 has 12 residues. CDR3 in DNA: TGCAGCGTTTACAGGGGCGGCTACGAGCAGTACTTC. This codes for CSVYRGGYEQYF.

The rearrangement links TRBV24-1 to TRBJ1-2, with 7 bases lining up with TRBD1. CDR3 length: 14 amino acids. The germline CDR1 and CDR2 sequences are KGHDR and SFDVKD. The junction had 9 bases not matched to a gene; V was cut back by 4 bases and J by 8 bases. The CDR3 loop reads CATSDYDRVRGYTF. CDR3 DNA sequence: TGTGCCACCAGTGACTACGACAGGGTTCGAGGCTACACCTTC.

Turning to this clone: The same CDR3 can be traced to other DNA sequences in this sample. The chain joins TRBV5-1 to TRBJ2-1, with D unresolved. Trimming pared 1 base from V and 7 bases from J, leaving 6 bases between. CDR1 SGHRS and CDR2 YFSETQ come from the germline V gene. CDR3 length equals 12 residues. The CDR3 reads CASSLPGNEQFF. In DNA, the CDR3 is TGCGCCAGCAGCTTGCCCGGGAATGAGCAGTTCTTC.

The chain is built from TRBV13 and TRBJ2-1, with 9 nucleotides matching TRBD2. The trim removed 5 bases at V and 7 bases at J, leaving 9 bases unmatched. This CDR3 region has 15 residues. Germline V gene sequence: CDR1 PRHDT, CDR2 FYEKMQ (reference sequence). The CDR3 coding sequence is TGTGCCAGCAGCCAAGGGCCTAGCGGGGCTAATGAGCAGTTCTTC. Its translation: CASSQGPSGANEQFF.

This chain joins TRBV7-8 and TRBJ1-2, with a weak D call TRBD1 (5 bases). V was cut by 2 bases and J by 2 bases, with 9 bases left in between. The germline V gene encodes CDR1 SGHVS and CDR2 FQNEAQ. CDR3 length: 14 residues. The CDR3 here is CASSLMGRNYGYTF. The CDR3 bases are TGTGCCAGCAGCTTAATGGGGCGGAACTATGGCTACACCTTC.

The CDR3 sequence: CASIRAGANTEAFF. CDR3 sequence (DNA): TGTGCCAGCATCAGGGCAGGAGCGAACACTGAAGCTTTCTTT. The chain links TRBV25-1 to TRBJ1-1, with a weak D call TRBD1 (5 bases). The germline V gene has CDR1 MGHDK and CDR2 SYGVNS. V gave up 7 bases and J gave up 1 base, with 13 bases separating them. The CDR3 has 14 residues.

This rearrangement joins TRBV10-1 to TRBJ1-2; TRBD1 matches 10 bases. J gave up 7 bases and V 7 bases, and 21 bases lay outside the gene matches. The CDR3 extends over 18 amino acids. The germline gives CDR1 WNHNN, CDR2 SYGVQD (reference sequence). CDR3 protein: CASTSIGRQGAKNGGYTF. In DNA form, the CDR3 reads TGCGCCAGCACCTCTATTGGGAGACAGGGGGCGAAAAACGGTGGCTACACCTTC.

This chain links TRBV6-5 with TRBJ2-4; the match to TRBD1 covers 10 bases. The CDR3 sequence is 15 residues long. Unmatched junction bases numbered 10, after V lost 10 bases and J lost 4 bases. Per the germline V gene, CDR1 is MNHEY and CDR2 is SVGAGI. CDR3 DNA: TGTGCCACTAGGGGGACAGGGGTCGGAAAAAACATTCAGTACTTC. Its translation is CATRGTGVGKNIQYF.

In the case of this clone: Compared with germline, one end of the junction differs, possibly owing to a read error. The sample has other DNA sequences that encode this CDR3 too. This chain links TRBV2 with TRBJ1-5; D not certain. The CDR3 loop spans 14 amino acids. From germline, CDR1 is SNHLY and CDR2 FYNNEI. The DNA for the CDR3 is TGTGCCAGCAGTGAAGGGGAGGGCAATCAGCCCCAGCACTTT. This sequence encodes CASSEGEGNQPQHF.

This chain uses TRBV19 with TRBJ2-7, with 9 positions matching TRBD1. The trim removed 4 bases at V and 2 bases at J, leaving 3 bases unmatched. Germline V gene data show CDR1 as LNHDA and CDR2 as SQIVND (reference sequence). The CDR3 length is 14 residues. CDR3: CASSRTGAAYEQYF. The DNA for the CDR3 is TGTGCCAGTAGTAGGACAGGGGCGGCCTACGAGCAGTACTTC.

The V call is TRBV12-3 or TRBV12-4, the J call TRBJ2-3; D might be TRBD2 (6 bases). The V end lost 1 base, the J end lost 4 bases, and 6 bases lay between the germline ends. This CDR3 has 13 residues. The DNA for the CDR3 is TGTGCCAGCAGTTTAGGGGGGGCAGATACGCAGTATTTT. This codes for CASSLGGADTQYF.

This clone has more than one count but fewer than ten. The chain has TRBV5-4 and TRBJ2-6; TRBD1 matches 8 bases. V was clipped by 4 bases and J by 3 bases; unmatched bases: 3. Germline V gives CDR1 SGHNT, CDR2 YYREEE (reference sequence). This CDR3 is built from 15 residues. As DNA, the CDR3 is TGTGCCAGCAGCGTACAGGGGGGTGGGGCCAACGTCCTGACTTTC. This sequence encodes CASSVQGGGANVLTF.

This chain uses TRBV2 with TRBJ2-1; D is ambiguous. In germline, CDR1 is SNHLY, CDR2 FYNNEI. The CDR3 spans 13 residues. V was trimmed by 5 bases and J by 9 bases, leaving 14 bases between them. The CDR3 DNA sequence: TGTGCCAGCAGTCTCTCTATTATCCCTGAGCAGTTCTTC. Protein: CASSLSIIPEQFF.

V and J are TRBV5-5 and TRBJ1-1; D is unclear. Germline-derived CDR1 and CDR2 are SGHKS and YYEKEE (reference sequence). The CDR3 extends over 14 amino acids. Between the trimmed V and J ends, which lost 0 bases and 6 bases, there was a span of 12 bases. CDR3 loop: CASSLVAGVAEAFF. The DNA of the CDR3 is TGTGCCAGCAGCTTGGTCGCAGGTGTCGCTGAAGCTTTCTTT.

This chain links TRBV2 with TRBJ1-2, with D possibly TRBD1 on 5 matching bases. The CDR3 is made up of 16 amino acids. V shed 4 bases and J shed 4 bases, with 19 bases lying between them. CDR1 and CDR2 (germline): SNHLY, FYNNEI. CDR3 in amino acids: CASSAPGVDRFYGYTF. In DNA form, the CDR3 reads TGTGCCAGCAGTGCCCCGGGGGTGGATAGGTTCTATGGCTACACCTTC.

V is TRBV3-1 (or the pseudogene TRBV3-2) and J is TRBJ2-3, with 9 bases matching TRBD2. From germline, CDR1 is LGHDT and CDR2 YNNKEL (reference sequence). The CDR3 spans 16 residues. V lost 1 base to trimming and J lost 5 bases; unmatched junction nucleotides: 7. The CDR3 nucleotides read TGTGCCAGCAGCCAAGGTGCGGGGGGGAGGGGAGATACGCAGTATTTT. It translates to CASSQGAGGRGDTQYF.

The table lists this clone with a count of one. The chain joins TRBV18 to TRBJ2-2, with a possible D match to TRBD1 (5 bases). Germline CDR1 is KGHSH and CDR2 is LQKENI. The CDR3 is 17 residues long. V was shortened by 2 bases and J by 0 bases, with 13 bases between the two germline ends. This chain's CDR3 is CASSPSYAGTNTGELFF. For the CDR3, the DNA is TGTGCCAGCTCACCATCATATGCAGGGACGAACACCGGGGAGCTGTTTTTT.

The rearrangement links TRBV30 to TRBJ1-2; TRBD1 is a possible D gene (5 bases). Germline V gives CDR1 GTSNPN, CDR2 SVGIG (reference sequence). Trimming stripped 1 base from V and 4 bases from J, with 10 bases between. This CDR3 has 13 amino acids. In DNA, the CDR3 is TGTGCCTGGAGTGAAACGGGGGGCTATGGCTACACCTTC. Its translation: CAWSETGGYGYTF. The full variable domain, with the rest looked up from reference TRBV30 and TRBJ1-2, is SQTIHQWPATLVQPVGSPLSLECTVEGTSNPNLYWYRQAAGRGLQLLFYSVGIGQISSEVPQNLSASRPQDRQFILSSKKLLLSDSGFYLCAWSETGGYGYTFGSGTRLTVV.

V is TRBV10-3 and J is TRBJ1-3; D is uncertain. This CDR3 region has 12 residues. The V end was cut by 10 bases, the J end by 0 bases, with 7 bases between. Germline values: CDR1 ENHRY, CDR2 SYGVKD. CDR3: CATAGSGNTIYF. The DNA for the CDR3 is TGTGCCACGGCGGGCTCTGGAAACACCATATATTTT.

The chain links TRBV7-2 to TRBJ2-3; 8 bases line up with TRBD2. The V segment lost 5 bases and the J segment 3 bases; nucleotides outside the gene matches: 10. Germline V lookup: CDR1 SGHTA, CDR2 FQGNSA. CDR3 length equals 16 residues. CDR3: CASSPWRAGVTDTQYF. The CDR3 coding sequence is TGTGCCAGCAGCCCCTGGAGAGCGGGGGTAACAGATACGCAGTATTTT.

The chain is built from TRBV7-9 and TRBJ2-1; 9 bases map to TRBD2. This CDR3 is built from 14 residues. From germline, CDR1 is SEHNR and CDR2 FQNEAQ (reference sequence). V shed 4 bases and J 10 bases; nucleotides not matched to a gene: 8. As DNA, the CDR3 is TGTGCCAGCAGCTATCAGGGACTAGCAGGCGAGCAGTTCTTC. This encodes CASSYQGLAGEQFF.

The CDR3 sequence is CASSLDPTQETQYF. CDR3 nucleotides: TGCGCCAGCAGCTTGGACCCGACTCAAGAGACCCAGTACTTC. The gene calls are TRBV5-1 and TRBJ2-5; D is unclear. The V gene lost 0 bases and the J gene lost 2 bases, with 8 bases spanning the gap. This CDR3 spans 14 amino acids. CDR1 is SGHRS, CDR2 YFSETQ, per germline.

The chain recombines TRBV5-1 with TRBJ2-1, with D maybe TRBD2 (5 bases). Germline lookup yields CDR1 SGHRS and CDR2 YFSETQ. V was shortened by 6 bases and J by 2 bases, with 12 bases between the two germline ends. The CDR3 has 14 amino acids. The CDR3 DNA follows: TGCGCCAGCAACACCCCCGGGGCCTACAATGAGCAGTTCTTC. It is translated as CASNTPGAYNEQFF.

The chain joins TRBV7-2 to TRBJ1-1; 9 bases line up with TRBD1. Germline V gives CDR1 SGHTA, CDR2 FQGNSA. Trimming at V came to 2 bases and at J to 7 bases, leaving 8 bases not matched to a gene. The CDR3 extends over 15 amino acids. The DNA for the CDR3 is TGTGCCAGCAGCTTAACAGGGGGCGCACGGGTTGAAGCTTTCTTT. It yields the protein CASSLTGGARVEAFF.

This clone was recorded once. CDR3 in DNA: TGTGCCAGCAGAGGGACAGGGGGCGGTAATTCACCCCTCCACTTT. It translates to CASRGTGGGNSPLHF. This rearrangement joins TRBV2 to TRBJ1-6, with 12 bases fitting TRBD1. V lost 6 bases, J lost 6 bases, and 3 bases stayed unmatched. The germline gives CDR1 SNHLY, CDR2 FYNNEI. The CDR3 is made up of 15 amino acids.

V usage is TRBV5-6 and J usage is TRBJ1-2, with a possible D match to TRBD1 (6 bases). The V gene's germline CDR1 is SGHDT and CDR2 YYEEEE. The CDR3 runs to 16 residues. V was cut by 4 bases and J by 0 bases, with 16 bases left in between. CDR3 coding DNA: TGTGCCAGCAGCCCCAGACAGGCCGAAGCTAACTATGGCTACACCTTC. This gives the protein CASSPRQAEANYGYTF.

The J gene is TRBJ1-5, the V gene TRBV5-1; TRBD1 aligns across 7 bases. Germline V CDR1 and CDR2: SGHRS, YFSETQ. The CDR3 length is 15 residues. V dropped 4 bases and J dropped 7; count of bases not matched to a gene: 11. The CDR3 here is CASSPLGTAGQPQHF. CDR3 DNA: TGCGCCAGCAGCCCCCTAGGGACAGCTGGCCAGCCCCAGCATTTT.